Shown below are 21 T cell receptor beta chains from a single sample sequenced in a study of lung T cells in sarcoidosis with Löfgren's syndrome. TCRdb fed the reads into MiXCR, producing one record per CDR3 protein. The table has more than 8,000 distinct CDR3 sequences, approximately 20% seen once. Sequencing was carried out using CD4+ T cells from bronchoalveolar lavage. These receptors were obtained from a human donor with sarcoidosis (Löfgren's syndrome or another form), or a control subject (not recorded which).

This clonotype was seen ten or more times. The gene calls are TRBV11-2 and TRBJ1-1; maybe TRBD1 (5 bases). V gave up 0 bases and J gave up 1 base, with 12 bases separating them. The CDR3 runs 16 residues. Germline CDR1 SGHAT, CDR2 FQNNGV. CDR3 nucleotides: TGTGCCAGCAGCTTAGAAAGGAGGGGTAGGAACACTGAAGCTTTCTTT. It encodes CASSLERRGRNTEAFF.

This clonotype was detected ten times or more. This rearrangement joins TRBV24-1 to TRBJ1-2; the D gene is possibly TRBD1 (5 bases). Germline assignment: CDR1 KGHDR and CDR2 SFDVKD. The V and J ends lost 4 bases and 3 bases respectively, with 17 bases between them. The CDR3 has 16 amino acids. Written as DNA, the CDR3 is TGTGCCACCAGTGAGAAAACAGGCCGCGGGGACTATGGCTACACCTTC. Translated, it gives CATSEKTGRGDYGYTF.

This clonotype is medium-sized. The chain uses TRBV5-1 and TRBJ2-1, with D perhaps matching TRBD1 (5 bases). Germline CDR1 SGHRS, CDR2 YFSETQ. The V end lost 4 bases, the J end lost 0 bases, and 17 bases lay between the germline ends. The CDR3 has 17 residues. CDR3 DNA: TGCGCCAGCAGCCCCACCACAGGCGCAAGCTCCTACAATGAGCAGTTCTTC. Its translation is CASSPTTGASSYNEQFF.

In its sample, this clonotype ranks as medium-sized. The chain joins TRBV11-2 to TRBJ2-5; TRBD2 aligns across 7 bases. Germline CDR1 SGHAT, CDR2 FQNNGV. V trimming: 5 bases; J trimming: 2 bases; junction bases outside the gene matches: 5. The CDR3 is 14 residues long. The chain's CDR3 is CASSTGLQQETQYF. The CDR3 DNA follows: TGTGCCAGCAGCACGGGACTACAACAAGAGACCCAGTACTTC.

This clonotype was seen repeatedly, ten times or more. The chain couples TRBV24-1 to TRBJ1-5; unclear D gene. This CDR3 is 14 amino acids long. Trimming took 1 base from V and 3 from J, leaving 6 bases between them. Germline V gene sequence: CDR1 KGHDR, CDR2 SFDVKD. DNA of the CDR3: TGTGCCACCAGTGATTTTGGTGACAATCAGCCCCAGCATTTT. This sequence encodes CATSDFGDNQPQHF.

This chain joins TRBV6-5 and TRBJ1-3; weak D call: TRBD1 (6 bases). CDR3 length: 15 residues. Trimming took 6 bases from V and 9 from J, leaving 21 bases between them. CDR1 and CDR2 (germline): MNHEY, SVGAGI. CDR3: CASSRTDHSESTIYF. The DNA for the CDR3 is TGTGCCAGCAGCCGGACAGACCACTCTGAAAGCACCATATATTTT.

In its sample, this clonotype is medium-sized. The CDR3 loop is CASRRRREGFNEQFF. Written as DNA, the CDR3 is TGTGCCAGCAGACGCCGCCGGGAGGGATTCAATGAGCAGTTCTTC. The chain couples TRBV6-1 to TRBJ2-1; 8 nucleotides agree with TRBD2. J lost 6 bases, V lost 6 bases, and 10 bases had no gene match. CDR1 MNHNS and CDR2 SASEGT come from the germline V gene. The CDR3 extends over 15 amino acids.

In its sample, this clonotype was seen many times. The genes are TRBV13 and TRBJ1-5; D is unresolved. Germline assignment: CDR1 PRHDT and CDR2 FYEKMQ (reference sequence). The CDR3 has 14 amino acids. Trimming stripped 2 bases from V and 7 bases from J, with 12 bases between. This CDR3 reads CASSLKGMSQPQHF. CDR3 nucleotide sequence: TGTGCCAGCAGCTTAAAGGGAATGTCACAGCCCCAGCATTTT.

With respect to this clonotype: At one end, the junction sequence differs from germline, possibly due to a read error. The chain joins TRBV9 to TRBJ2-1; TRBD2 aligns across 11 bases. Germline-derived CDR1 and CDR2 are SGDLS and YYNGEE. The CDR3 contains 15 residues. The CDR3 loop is CASSMTSGKGNEQLF. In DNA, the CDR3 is TGTGCCAGCAGTATGACTAGCGGGAAGGGCAATGAGCAGCTCTTC.

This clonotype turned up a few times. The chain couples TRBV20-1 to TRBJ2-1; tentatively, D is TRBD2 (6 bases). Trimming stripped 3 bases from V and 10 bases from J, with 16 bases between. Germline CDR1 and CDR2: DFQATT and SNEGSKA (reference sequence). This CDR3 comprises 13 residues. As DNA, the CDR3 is TGCAGTGCTAGCGGGAGTGGGGCTCGAGAGCAGTTCTTC. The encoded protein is CSASGSGAREQFF.

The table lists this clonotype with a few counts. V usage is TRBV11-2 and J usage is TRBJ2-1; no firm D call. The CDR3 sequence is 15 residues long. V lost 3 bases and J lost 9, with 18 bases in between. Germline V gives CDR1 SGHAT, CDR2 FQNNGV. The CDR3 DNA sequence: TGTGCCAGCAGCTTTTCGGGCCCGAGCCCGGGTGAGCAGTTCTTC. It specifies CASSFSGPSPGEQFF.

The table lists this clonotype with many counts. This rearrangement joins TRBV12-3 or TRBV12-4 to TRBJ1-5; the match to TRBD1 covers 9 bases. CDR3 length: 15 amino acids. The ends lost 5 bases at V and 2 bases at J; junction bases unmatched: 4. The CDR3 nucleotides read TGTGCCAGCAGTCAGTGGACAGGGGGCAATCAGCCCCAGCATTTT. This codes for CASSQWTGGNQPQHF.

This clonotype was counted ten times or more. The CDR3 region is CASSLREATSAYNEQFF. CDR3 bases: TGCGCCAGCAGCTTGAGGGAAGCGACTAGTGCCTACAATGAGCAGTTCTTC. This chain joins TRBV5-1 and TRBJ2-1; a weak D match, TRBD2 (6 bases). The CDR3 extends over 17 amino acids. Trimming took off 1 base at V and 2 bases at J, with 16 bases between the two ends. CDR1 SGHRS and CDR2 YFSETQ come from the germline V gene.

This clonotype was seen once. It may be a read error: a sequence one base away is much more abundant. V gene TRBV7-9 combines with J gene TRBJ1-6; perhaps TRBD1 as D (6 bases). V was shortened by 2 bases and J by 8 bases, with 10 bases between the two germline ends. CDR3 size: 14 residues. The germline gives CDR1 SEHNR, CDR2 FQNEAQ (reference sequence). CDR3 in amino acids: CASSLNREDSPLHF. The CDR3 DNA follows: TGTGCCAGCAGCTTAAACAGGGAAGATTCACCCCTCCACTTT.

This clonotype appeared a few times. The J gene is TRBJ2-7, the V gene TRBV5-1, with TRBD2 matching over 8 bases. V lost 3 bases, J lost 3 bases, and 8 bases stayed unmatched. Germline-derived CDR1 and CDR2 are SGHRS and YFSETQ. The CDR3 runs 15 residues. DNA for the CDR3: TGCGCCAGCAGCTCAGCAACTAGCGGCGACTACGAGCAGTACTTC. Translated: CASSSATSGDYEQYF.

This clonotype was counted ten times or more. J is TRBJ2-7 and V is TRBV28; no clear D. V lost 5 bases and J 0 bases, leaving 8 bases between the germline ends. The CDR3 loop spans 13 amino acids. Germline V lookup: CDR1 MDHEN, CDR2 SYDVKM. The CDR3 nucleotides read TGTGCCAGCAGTAAGTACCGCTCCTACGAGCAGTACTTC. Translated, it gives CASSKYRSYEQYF.

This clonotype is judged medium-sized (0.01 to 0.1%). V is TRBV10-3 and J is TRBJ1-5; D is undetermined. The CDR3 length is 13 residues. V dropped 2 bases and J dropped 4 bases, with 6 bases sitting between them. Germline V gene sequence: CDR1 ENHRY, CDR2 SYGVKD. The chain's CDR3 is CAISEVENQPQHF. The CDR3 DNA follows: TGTGCCATCAGTGAGGTAGAAAATCAGCCCCAGCATTTT.

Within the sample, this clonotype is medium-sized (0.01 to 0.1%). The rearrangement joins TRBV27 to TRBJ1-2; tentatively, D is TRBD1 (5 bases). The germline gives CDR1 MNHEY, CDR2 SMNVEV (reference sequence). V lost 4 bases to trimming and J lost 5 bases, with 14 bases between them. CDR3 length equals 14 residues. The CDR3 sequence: CASSSRGGGYGYTF. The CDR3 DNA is TGTGCCAGCAGTTCCCGGGGGGGTGGTTATGGCTACACCTTC.

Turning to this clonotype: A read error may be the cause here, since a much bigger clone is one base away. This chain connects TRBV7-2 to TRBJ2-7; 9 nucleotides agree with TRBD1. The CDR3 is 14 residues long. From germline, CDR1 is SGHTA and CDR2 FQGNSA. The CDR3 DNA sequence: TGTGCCAGCAGCCCGGGACAGGGCTACCACGATCAGTACTTC. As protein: CASSPGQGYHDQYF.

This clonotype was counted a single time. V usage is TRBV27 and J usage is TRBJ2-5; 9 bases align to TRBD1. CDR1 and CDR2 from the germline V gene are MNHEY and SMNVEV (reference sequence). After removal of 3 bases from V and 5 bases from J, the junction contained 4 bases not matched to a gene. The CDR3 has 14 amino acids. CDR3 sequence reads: CASSFTGGGETQYF. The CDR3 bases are TGTGCCAGCAGTTTTACAGGGGGCGGTGAGACCCAGTACTTC.

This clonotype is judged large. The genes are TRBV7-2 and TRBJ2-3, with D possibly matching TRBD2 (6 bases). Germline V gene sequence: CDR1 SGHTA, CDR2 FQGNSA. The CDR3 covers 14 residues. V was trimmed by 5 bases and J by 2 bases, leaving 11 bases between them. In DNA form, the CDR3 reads TGTGCCAGCAGCCTGGGACTCCTCACAGATACGCAGTATTTT. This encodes CASSLGLLTDTQYF.